This T cell receptor beta chain was recovered during a study of beta chain features in type 1 diabetes. At the level of the study: Similarity in age, gender and cell yields was seen between patients and healthy donors. Findings and caveats of the study: These data did not resolve whether HLA type affects TCRB rearrangement.

The CDR3 runs 13 residues. V shed 5 bases and J shed 4 bases, with 11 bases lying between them. The V gene's germline CDR1 is SGHVS and CDR2 FQNEAQ. Since all of the isolated RNA was reverse transcribed, expressed TCRB transcripts were what got sequenced. Profiling relied on immunoSEQ multiplex PCR, and the TCRdb table lists in-frame clones only, not all of them. The data contain under 90,000 clones, roughly 34% of them singletons. About this clone itself: The target antigen is unknown.

The receptor comes from a woman younger than 30 in good health. Sequenced sample: stem cell memory CD4+ T cells from blood. This chain uses TRBV7-8 with TRBJ1-1, with D unclear. The CDR3 is CASSLTIGTEAFF. CDR3 DNA sequence: TGTGCCAGCAGCCTAACGATTGGCACTGAAGCTTTCTTT.